Here is one TCR beta chain with its context. Antigen specificity is unknown. Other DNA sequences in this sample translate to the same CDR3. Only Caucasian adults living in Nashville, Tennessee made up the donor group. Repertoires were generated with immunoSEQ multiplex PCR, while TCRdb's copy carries only in-frame clones and drops some. The data contain 600,000 to 750,000 clones, less than 95% of them singletons. J lost 4 bases, V lost 4 bases, and 4 bases had no gene match. In germline, CDR1 is MNHEY, CDR2 SVGAGI. The CDR3 spans 15 residues. This entry comes from a study of shared clonotypes between healthy human individuals. Study summary: Each donor contributed plates that comprised three CD4 naive, three CD4 memory, two CD8 naive and one CD8 memory.

Whole-study results and caveats: The researchers took only blood, and tissue repertoires probably look different.

What was sequenced was memory CD8+ T cells from PBMCs. The subset here: CD45RO+ cells pooled with CCR7-negative TemRA cells. This rearrangement joins TRBV6-5 to TRBJ2-1, with TRBD2 identical over 10 bases. The receptor was derived from a man between 18 and 35 years old in good health. Some clones in this sample may be carry-over from other donors' samples. The CDR3 coding sequence is TGTGCCAGCAGTTCGCTAGCGGGAGTTTACAATGAGCAGTTCTTC. This sequence encodes CASSSLAGVYNEQFF.